This T cell receptor (beta chain) was obtained from a study of CD8 T cells in Susac syndrome (dated by TCRdb to the late 2010s). Background on the whole study: Whether CD8+ T cell activation and differentiation in Susac syndrome was antigen driven was tested using repertoire sequencing.

As for this clonotype: Its antigen specificity is not known. It has no much larger one-base neighbor in the sample; base qualities were not kept.

RNA was extracted using the RNeasy kit, and roughly 0.45 to 1 microgram was reverse transcribed with random hexamers. TCR beta CDR3 regions were amplified with the immunoSEQ multiplex PCR assay covering 54 Vbeta and 13 Jbeta segments. Bias from PCR amplification was corrected by using a synthetic template baseline for primer optimization and for computational correction. In the source study's methods: Reads were annotated to V, D and J genes according to IMGT and were analyzed with immunoSEQ Analyzer, with only productive sequences retained. Clonality was computed as one minus Shannon entropy normalized by log2 of the number of productive unique sequences. For each patient and control, public and private clones were evaluated within the 100 most prevalent clones. Clones were defined as Susac-specific when absent from the healthy and MS cohorts, from about 970 published viral clones and from other ImmuneACCESS disease sequences. TCRdb reanalyzed the raw reads on its own, using fastp at Q25 for trimming and MiXCR for clone calling, and kept in-frame beta chains. Each CDR3 protein gets just one entry, which takes the most common genes and DNA from the rows behind it. The V and J calls, along with clone size, are taken from TCRdb and not from the paper's own processing. For this sample there are some 260,000 distinct CDR3 sequences; roughly 95% appear just once. The biggest ten clones account for around 0.07% of the sample.

The germline V gene (reference sequence) yields GTSNPN for CDR1 and SVGIG for CDR2. V has 5 bases trimmed and J has 4 bases trimmed; junction bases matching no gene number 5. The cysteine opens and the phenylalanine closes a CDR3 of 13 amino acids. The DNA shown is the 39-base CDR3, in frame from base 1. Peripheral blood CD8+ and CD4+ T cells from healthy donors, Susac syndrome patients and multiple sclerosis patients were profiled by high-throughput TCR beta sequencing. The multiple sclerosis controls were treatment-naive patients whose relapsing-remitting disease, either stable or active, fulfilled the revised McDonald criteria. Bulk CD8+ and CD4+ T cells were purified magnetically by negative isolation, whereas CD8+ TEMRA cells were enriched by FACS. Blood was collected in EDTA tubes and processed within 24 hours, with PBMCs isolated through density gradient centrifugation. PBMCs intended for TCR sequencing were cryopreserved in liquid nitrogen and thawed later in a water bath at 37 degrees C. Purity of sorted or isolated CD4+, CD8+ and CD8+ TEMRA cells was at least 90%.

Summary of the overall study and its limitations: The number of individuals in the TCR sequencing and HLA analysis was acknowledged as relatively small.

The sample taken for sequencing was CD4+ T cells from PBMCs. The chain employs TRBV30 and TRBJ1-1; TRBD1 fits 9 bases in the junction. This TCR came from a human donor with multiple sclerosis. The CDR3 is CAWSRDRATEAFF. The DNA reads TGTGCCTGGTCCCGGGACAGGGCCACTGAAGCTTTCTTT.